These 30 T cell receptor beta chains share one sample of origin, sequenced in a study of T cells after yellow fever vaccination. TCRdb analysed the 5' RACE reads with MiXCR anew, one entry per CDR3 protein. Among about 350,000 distinct CDR3 sequences listed, roughly 12% were seen once. The specimen was PBMCs, collected on the day of the first yellow fever vaccination. Receptors were obtained from a man younger than 30 who received the YFV17D yellow fever vaccine.

This clonotype was counted at least ten times. This chain links TRBV6-2 or TRBV6-3 with TRBJ2-7, with TRBD2 matching over 9 bases. From germline, CDR1 is MNHEY and CDR2 SVGEGT. J was trimmed by 6 bases and V by 5 bases; bases with no gene match: 8. This CDR3 has 14 residues. CDR3 DNA sequence: TGTGCCAGCAGTACTTGGGGACTAGCCAGCGAGCAGTACGTC. It specifies CASSTWGLASEQYV.

The chain is built from TRBV7-9 and TRBJ2-2; D remains ambiguous. Germline CDR1 SEHNR, CDR2 FQNEAQ (reference sequence). The CDR3 has 15 residues. V lost 2 bases, J lost 0 bases, and 7 bases lay in between. The CDR3 nucleotides read TGTGCCAGCAGCTTATCCTCCGCGAACACCGGGGAGCTGTTTTTT. Translation: CASSLSSANTGELFF. Together with reference TRBV7-9 and TRBJ2-2, the CDR3 gives the full variable domain: DTGVSQNPRHKITKRGQNVTFRCDPISEHNRLYWYRQTLGQGPEFLTYFQNEAQLEKSRLLSDRFSAERPKGSFSTLEIQRTEQGDSAMYLCASSLSSANTGELFFGEGSRLTVL.

The J gene is TRBJ2-1, the V gene TRBV5-5; the D gene is possibly TRBD2 (6 bases). The germline V gene encodes CDR1 SGHKS and CDR2 YYEKEE (reference sequence). Trimming stripped 1 base from V and 5 bases from J, with 13 bases between. The CDR3 is 15 residues long. CDR3 nucleotides: TGTGCCAGCAGCTTGCTGGCGGGATCCCACAATGAGCAGTTCTTC. Translation: CASSLLAGSHNEQFF.

This clonotype was seen a few times. The V gene is TRBV11-2, the J gene TRBJ2-2; 16 nucleotides line up with TRBD2. Germline V gives CDR1 SGHAT, CDR2 FQNNGV. The CDR3 consists of 18 residues. With V trimmed by 5 bases and J by 7 bases, 10 bases remained unmatched. The CDR3, as DNA: TGTGCCAGCAGCGTACATCCGGGACTAGCGGGGGGGGTCGGGGAGCTGTTTTTT. As protein: CASSVHPGLAGGVGELFF.

This clonotype was seen a few times. This sequence joins TRBV6-1 and TRBJ2-3, with D perhaps matching TRBD1 (6 bases). The CDR3 sequence is 15 residues long. The V end was cut by 6 bases, the J end by 2 bases, with 15 bases between. Per the germline V gene, CDR1 is MNHNS and CDR2 is SASEGT. The DNA of the CDR3 is TGTGCCAGCAGCCCCAGGGGAAAGGACACAGATACGCAGTATTTT. Translation: CASSPRGKDTDTQYF.

The rearrangement joins TRBV18 to TRBJ1-1; 7 bases match TRBD1. The CDR3 sequence is 13 residues long. V shed 3 bases, J shed 5 bases, and the junction held 3 bases outside the gene matches. From germline, CDR1 is KGHSH and CDR2 LQKENI. In nucleotides, the CDR3 is TGTGCCAGCTCACCCGACAGGGTGACTGAAGCTTTCTTT. This translates into CASSPDRVTEAFF.

Ten or more counts support this clonotype. The chain uses TRBV3-1 and TRBJ2-1, with D uncertain. V dropped 6 bases and J dropped 7 bases, with 7 bases sitting between them. The CDR3 sequence is 11 residues long. CDR1 and CDR2 from the germline V gene are LGHDT and YNNKEL (reference sequence). CDR3 DNA sequence: TGTGCCAGCAGTCTTCGGAATGAGCAGTTCTTC. It encodes CASSLRNEQFF.

This clonotype was recorded once. V usage is TRBV28 and J usage is TRBJ1-5; no definite D call. The CDR3 length is 16 residues. The germline V gene has CDR1 MDHEN and CDR2 SYDVKM. Trimming took off 1 base at V and 1 base at J, with 11 bases between the two ends. Here the CDR3 reads CASSLLGGNSNQPQHF. As DNA, the CDR3 is TGTGCCAGCAGTTTATTGGGCGGCAACAGCAATCAGCCCCAGCATTTT.

This clonotype was recorded many times. This sequence joins TRBV12-3 or TRBV12-4 and TRBJ2-4; D is undetermined. The ends were cut back, 7 bases at V and 1 base at J, with 14 bases in the middle. CDR3 length equals 15 residues. CDR3 bases: TGTGCCAGCACCCACTACGGTATGGCCAAAAACATTCAGTACTTC. Protein product: CASTHYGMAKNIQYF.

The rearrangement joins TRBV27 to TRBJ1-5; D unresolved. This CDR3 comprises 15 residues. Germline loops: CDR1 MNHEY, CDR2 SMNVEV (reference sequence). V shed 4 bases and J shed 2 bases, with 12 bases lying between them. The CDR3 here is CASSSRFVGNQPQHF. The CDR3 DNA reads TGTGCCAGCAGTTCCCGGTTCGTGGGCAATCAGCCCCAGCATTTT.

This rearrangement joins TRBV20-1 to TRBJ1-2, with 7 bases fitting TRBD1. J was trimmed by 4 bases and V by 6 bases; bases with no gene match: 5. This CDR3 region has 12 residues. The germline gives CDR1 DFQATT, CDR2 SNEGSKA (reference sequence). CDR3 DNA sequence: TGCAGTGCCGCGACAGGGCTCTATGGCTACACCTTC. It codes for CSAATGLYGYTF.

This clonotype occurred a few times. The V call is TRBV6-2 or TRBV6-3, the J call TRBJ2-1; a possible D gene is TRBD2 (5 bases). The CDR3 has 15 residues. V lost 2 bases to trimming and J lost 0 bases, with 8 bases between them. CDR1 and CDR2 from the germline V gene are MNHEY and SVGEGT. The DNA of the CDR3 is TGTGCCAGCAGTTACCTGGGGAGCTCCTACAATGAGCAGTTCTTC. Translating it yields CASSYLGSSYNEQFF.

In this sample, this clonotype turned up a few times. The CDR3 region has the DNA TGTGCCAGCAGTCCCAGGACAGGGAGGAGGCAAGAGACCCAGTACTTC. Translation gives CASSPRTGRRQETQYF. The chain carries TRBV27 and TRBJ2-5; 8 positions agree with TRBD1. The CDR3 extends over 16 amino acids. Germline values: CDR1 MNHEY, CDR2 SMNVEV (reference sequence). Trimming removed 5 bases from V and 2 bases from J; junction bases left unmatched: 10.

This clonotype was observed a handful of times. V is TRBV11-2 and J is TRBJ2-3, with D possibly TRBD1 on 6 matching bases. Looked up from germline, CDR1 is SGHAT and CDR2 is FQNNGV. V was trimmed by 5 bases and J by 2 bases, leaving 20 bases between them. This CDR3 has 17 residues. CDR3 coding DNA: TGTGCCAGCAGCCACCGGACAGCTACTACCCTCACAGATACGCAGTATTTT. Translation gives CASSHRTATTLTDTQYF.

The sample holds one count of this clonotype. The rearrangement links TRBV24-1 to TRBJ2-3; the D is unclear. V lost 1 base to trimming and J lost 0 bases, with 7 bases between them. Germline CDR1 and CDR2: KGHDR and SFDVKD. This CDR3 contains 15 residues. The CDR3 region has the DNA TGTGCCACCAGTGATTTAGAGCTTAGCACAGATACGCAGTATTTT. This translates into CATSDLELSTDTQYF.

V usage is TRBV2 and J usage is TRBJ1-6, with D hard to call. Germline CDR1 SNHLY, CDR2 FYNNEI. CDR3 length equals 14 residues. The V end was cut by 7 bases, the J end by 0 bases, with 7 bases between. The CDR3: CASKEVSYNSPLHF. The CDR3 nucleotides read TGTGCCAGCAAGGAGGTCTCCTATAATTCACCCCTCCACTTT.

This chain joins TRBV27 and TRBJ2-5, with D possibly being TRBD1 (6 bases). Per the germline V gene, CDR1 is MNHEY and CDR2 is SMNVEV (reference sequence). This CDR3 spans 14 amino acids. Between the trimmed V and J ends, which lost 5 bases and 2 bases, there was a span of 12 bases. CDR3 in amino acids: CASSNSGVQETQYF. In DNA form, the CDR3 reads TGTGCCAGCAGTAACTCAGGGGTGCAAGAGACCCAGTACTTC.

This clonotype has more than one count but fewer than ten. The chain links TRBV5-1 to TRBJ2-2; 9 nucleotides agree with TRBD1. V gave up 5 bases and J gave up 2 bases; unmatched junction bases: 4. In germline, CDR1 is SGHRS, CDR2 YFSETQ. The CDR3 is made up of 15 amino acids. The CDR3 protein is CASRTTGGNTGELFF. DNA for the CDR3: TGCGCCAGCAGGACCACAGGGGGCAACACCGGGGAGCTGTTTTTT.

This clonotype has a single count. The chain links TRBV20-1 to TRBJ1-5, with D unresolved. There are 14 residues in the CDR3. Trimming took off 0 bases at V and 9 bases at J, with 15 bases between the two ends. Germline CDR1 reads DFQATT; CDR2 reads SNEGSKA (reference sequence). DNA of the CDR3: TGCAGTGCTAGAGAGAAGCCGGTTAGTGGGCCCCAGCATTTT. It codes for CSAREKPVSGPQHF.

This sequence joins TRBV29-1 and TRBJ1-4; D gene uncertain. Germline V gives CDR1 SQVTM, CDR2 ANQGSEA. The CDR3 has 13 residues. Deletions cut 5 bases from V and 8 bases from J, with 15 bases between. CDR3 region: CSVRATPGEKLFF. CDR3 in DNA: TGCAGCGTTCGGGCCACTCCAGGCGAAAAACTGTTTTTT.

This clonotype was picked up many times. The chain combines TRBV5-1 with TRBJ2-5; D might be TRBD1 or TRBD2, each matching 5 bases. This CDR3 is built from 13 residues. Trimming cost V 2 bases and J 7 bases, with 12 bases left between them. CDR1 is SGHRS and CDR2 is YFSETQ in the germline V gene. The CDR3 DNA reads TGCGCCAGCAGCTTAGAAGGGACGGTGACCCAGTACTTC. It specifies CASSLEGTVTQYF.

The rearrangement uses TRBV6-5 and TRBJ2-1; D call uncertain. In germline, CDR1 is MNHEY, CDR2 SVGAGI. V lost 4 bases and J 5 bases, leaving 12 bases between the germline ends. There are 14 residues in the CDR3. The CDR3 region is CASSSGRMNNEQFF. The DNA for the CDR3 is TGTGCCAGCAGTTCCGGACGGATGAACAATGAGCAGTTCTTC.

This clonotype was seen many times. J is TRBJ2-3 and V is TRBV30, with a possible D match to TRBD2 (7 bases). Trimming shortened V by 2 bases and J by 4 bases, and 13 bases separated the two germline ends. The germline CDR1 and CDR2 sequences are GTSNPN and SVGIG (reference sequence). There are 14 residues in the CDR3. The CDR3 loop is CAWSITGGADTQYF. CDR3 coding DNA: TGTGCCTGGAGTATCACGGGGGGCGCAGATACGCAGTATTTT.

This clonotype was observed at least ten times. The chain carries TRBV12-3 or TRBV12-4 and TRBJ2-2; TRBD2 aligns across 10 bases. The trim removed 8 bases at V and 4 bases at J, leaving 7 bases unmatched. There are 15 residues in the CDR3. The CDR3 DNA sequence: TGTGCCAGCTCCGGATTAGCGGGGGGCACCGGGGAGCTGTTTTTT. As protein: CASSGLAGGTGELFF.

This chain joins TRBV5-1 and TRBJ2-3; 10 nucleotides line up with TRBD2. Germline CDR1 reads SGHRS; CDR2 reads YFSETQ. Losses at the gene ends were 4 bases for V and 0 bases for J; bases not matched to a gene: 5. The CDR3 extends over 16 amino acids. CDR3 sequence (DNA): TGCGCCAGCAGCCTGGGGACTAGCGAGAGCACAGATACGCAGTATTTT. As protein: CASSLGTSESTDTQYF.

This clonotype was seen repeatedly, ten times or more. This sequence joins TRBV12-3 or TRBV12-4 and TRBJ2-3, with D possibly being TRBD1 or TRBD2 (6 bases each). The CDR3 is 14 residues long. Trimming stripped 5 bases from V and 10 bases from J, with 19 bases between. CDR3: CASSETGTPSPQYF. DNA of the CDR3: TGTGCCAGCAGTGAAACAGGGACTCCGTCCCCGCAGTATTTT.

The V and J genes are TRBV5-1 and TRBJ2-1; 12 nucleotides align to TRBD2. Trimming cost V 7 bases and J 6 bases; bases outside gene matches: 5. The CDR3 is 14 residues long. Germline-derived CDR1 and CDR2 are SGHRS and YFSETQ. The chain's CDR3 is CASQETSGGNEQFF. The CDR3 DNA sequence: TGCGCCAGCCAAGAGACTAGCGGGGGCAATGAGCAGTTCTTC.

This clonotype occurred a few times. This rearrangement joins TRBV5-1 to TRBJ1-1, with D tentatively TRBD1 (6 bases). Germline loops: CDR1 SGHRS, CDR2 YFSETQ. V lost 2 bases to trimming and J lost 3 bases, with 11 bases between them. CDR3 length: 14 amino acids. CDR3 in amino acids: CASSFEGGHTEAFF. CDR3 DNA sequence: TGCGCCAGCAGCTTCGAGGGGGGACACACTGAAGCTTTCTTT. Looking up the rest from reference TRBV5-1 and TRBJ1-1 gives the full variable domain: KAGVTQTPRYLIKTRGQQVTLSCSPISGHRSVSWYQQTPGQGLQFLFEYFSETQRNKGNFPGRFSGRQFSNSRSEMNVSTLELGDSALYLCASSFEGGHTEAFFGQGTRLTVV.

The DNA of the CDR3 is TGCGCCAGCAGCCAAATAGCGGGGGGGCCTCATGAGCAGTTCTTC. It codes for CASSQIAGGPHEQFF. The J gene is TRBJ2-1, the V gene TRBV4-3, with 11 bases that match TRBD2. The ends lost 2 bases at V and 8 bases at J; junction bases unmatched: 5. The CDR3 spans 15 residues. Looked up from germline, CDR1 is LGHNA and CDR2 is YSLEER.

Concerning this clonotype itself: A junction boundary mismatches the germline segment, possibly from a read error. The DNA of the CDR3 is TGCGCCAGCGTCCGAGGACTAGTAGGGGGAAATGGGCAGTTCTTC. Encoded protein: CASVRGLVGGNGQFF. The chain links TRBV4-1 to TRBJ2-1, with D possibly being TRBD2 (7 bases). The germline V gene has CDR1 MGHRA and CDR2 YSYEKL. The CDR3 is 15 residues long.